The text below deals with one T cell receptor beta chain. The specificity of this receptor is unknown. Nothing much larger sits one base from this clone, and base qualities are not available. Libraries came from the immunoSEQ multiplex PCR assay. For the multiplex PCR, a mixture combining 60 forward primers for TCR Vbeta segments and 13 reverse primers for TCR Jbeta segments was used. The CDR3 region of rearranged TCR beta genes was amplified from genomic DNA with a multiplex PCR assay. Amplified TCR beta libraries were sequenced as 87-base-pair reads on the Illumina HiSeq System. Per the authors' processing: Across the 500 to 700 repertoires, a later analysis counted 80 million or so unique TCR beta chains, around 10 million of which were shared by at least two donors. Raw reads were error-corrected and collapsed into unique sequences with a nearest-neighbor algorithm that merged closely related sequences to remove PCR and sequencing errors. To assign V, D and J gene segments, CDR3 sequences were aligned to IMGT reference sequences. For a sequence to be retained, a match of at least six nucleotides was required to both a V gene segment and a J gene segment. A rearrangement counted as productive if the CDR3 had no stop codons and remained in frame with V and J, and every other rearrangement counted as non-productive. CDR3 was defined according to IMGT convention as the region running from the second conserved V-encoded cysteine to the conserved J-encoded phenylalanine. The earlier analysis of about 570 of the donors excluded any sequence lacking an unambiguous match to a single V gene segment. In an earlier analysis of approximately 610 of the donors, V segments were called functional above 56.7% productive rearrangements and were called segregating when the between-donor standard deviation exceeded 5%. To diagnose cytomegalovirus status from the catalog of TCR beta chain sequences, a statistical classification framework was built. V and J gene assignment, in a later analysis, came from comparing TCR nucleotide sequences with IMGT/GENE-DB human TR gene sequences. A later analysis assigned CDR3 sequences and most-parsimonious VDJ recombination scenarios with the TCRdist pipeline. In a later analysis, each TCR beta chain was defined by its CDR3 amino acid sequence together with its V-gene family, and reads lacking a unique V-gene family were excluded. As a way to deal with suspected cross-contamination and a sequencing artifact, a later analysis dropped 450 to 700 nucleotide sequences that were highly shared and had low generation probability. For each public chain, a later analysis derived a clonal expansion index from normalized ranks of inferred template counts within each repertoire. A later analysis computed generation probabilities with a VDJ recombination model fitted to out-of-frame rearrangements, and checked the results against IGoR. A later analysis scored TCR-TCR, TCR-HLA and TCR-CMV co-occurrence with hypergeometric tests, applying a repertoire-size bias correction to TCR pairs. False discovery rates were estimated in a later analysis by permuting HLA or CMV assignments 20 times. In a later analysis, co-occurring TCRs were grouped using DBSCAN, and TCRdist sequence similarity was added for clustering within HLA-allele-positive subsets. Co-occurrence clustering excluded repertoires with fewer than 30,000 or more than 120,000 public chains, plus five with anomalous nucleotide sharing. In TCRdb, the immuneACCESS table is reduced to in-frame sequences with V and J assigned. These tables do not hold every clone; where another copy was compared, an unresolved V gene accounts for under half, and the others remain unexplained. V and J calls and clone size follow that table, whereas D and trimming were derived from the DNA. The sample yields around 120,000 clones; 73% were counted once. The ten largest clones add up to around 3.9% of the sample.

This record comes from a study of cytomegalovirus exposure and HLA in healthy donors (TCRdb year 2017). Concerning the study at large: An earlier analysis of 587 of the donors reported approximately 300 Gb of sequence data and roughly 120 million unique TCR beta sequences obtained from roughly 180 million T cells. An early release covering about 600 HLA-typed donors comprised 250 to 350 gigabases of sequencing data and approximately 80 million unique TCR sequences. The genetic ancestry cluster associated with self-reported Caucasian donors included around 76% of the 350 to 500 genotyped donors. The study aimed to test whether cataloging public T cell receptors could reveal signatures of past pathogen exposure. The study used immunosequencing to profile the T cell repertoires of approximately 630 subjects and linked those repertoires to cytomegalovirus serostatus. In addition to the first cohort of 650 to 800 subjects, a separate validation cohort of approximately 130 different subjects was used. High-throughput TCR immunosequencing, statistical association of individual TCRs with disease status, and machine learning were combined to predict cytomegalovirus infection status. To study patterns of TCR occurrence, a later analysis re-analyzed previously published TCR beta repertoires from just over 650 donors and added high-resolution HLA genotyping. In the later analysis, no new phenotypic data were used to find candidate immune exposures; instead, reliance was placed on TCR beta sequences and their occurrence across donors. In an earlier analysis of roughly 540 of the donors, high-throughput TCR beta sequencing was used to judge whether each TCR beta V gene segment behaved as functional or pseudogenic. Alongside the repertoire data, information on donor age, sex, ethnicity and CMV serostatus was compiled. In a later genetic analysis, genome-wide SNP genotypes for about 65% of the 666 donors were used, and that subset was treated as a discovery cohort. All discovery cohort repertoires had been generated on a single sequencing platform. Class I and class II HLA loci were covered by the typing at four-digit resolution. Typing coverage varied by locus: 629-630 donors for A, B, C, DRB1 and DQB1; more than 500 for DQA1; 606 for DPA1; some 470 for DPB1. A few DR-DQ haplotypes were treated as single units for association and clustering because of strong linkage in the cohort. On average, approximately 250,000 unique TCR beta nucleotide sequences were sequenced per donor among more than 350 genotyped donors of the cohort, with around 19% of those sequences being non-productive. The research as a whole found: In a later analysis, several top co-occurrence clusters were reported to appear linked to parvovirus B19, influenza, CMV and Epstein-Barr virus. This cohort had only TCR beta chains sequenced, and the lack of alpha or paired-chain data limited which features could be detected. Because some donors lacked HLA typing at each locus, the association tests relied only on the typed subset. In a later analysis, TCR association rates were found to vary across HLA loci, with the most associated TCRs seen for DRB1 alleles and the fewest for HLA-C alleles. An association between a missense DCLRE1C variant and V-gene and J-gene trimming of TCR beta chains was found in a later genetic analysis and replicated in an independent cohort. In both the original and validation cohorts, the classifier was reported to diagnose cytomegalovirus status with high specificity and sensitivity. Across donors, most TCR sequences were observed very rarely, whereas some public TCRs were present in many individuals. Immune exposure information for the cohort was limited to CMV serostatus. Most CMV-associated TCR beta chains appeared to be HLA-restricted in a later analysis, and the HLA associations seemed to be driven largely by CMV exposure. Because counts were too low, under 20 rarely observed V segments, including chromosome 9 orphons, were left out of the earlier analysis of several hundred of the donors. Compared with equally common non-associated chains, HLA-associated TCR beta chains in a later analysis were more clonally expanded and had lower generation probabilities. The presence/absence analyses assumed that sequencing depth was roughly uniform across donors, and that assumption may not be true. Three of the identified cytomegalovirus-associated TCR beta chains were confirmed in vitro to be specific for cytomegalovirus antigens. Linkage disequilibrium might explain the correlated functional status among segregating V segments, but an unknown experimental factor could not be excluded. When HLA alleles, especially DR and DQ, strongly co-occurred, attributing TCR associations to individual alleles was difficult. A later analysis associated approximately 17,000 TCR beta sequences with specific HLA alleles at a false discovery rate of 0.05. It was suggested by the authors that the approach could potentially be generalized to other disease states and immunological phenotypes. A further reported finding was that TCR beta sequences accurately predicted the HLA-A and HLA-B alleles for most subjects in the first cohort. In a later genetic analysis, fewer N-insertions in productive TCRs were reported among donors in an Asian-associated ancestry cluster than the approximately 630-donor mean. A cluster of highly shared sequence variants was judged likely to represent a technical artifact of the sequencing pipeline. Broadly in line with IMGT annotations, most TCR beta V segments showed up in productive rearrangements about 90% or about 30% of the time in an earlier analysis of 587 of the donors. In the study, about 150 TCR beta chains were listed as associated with cytomegalovirus.

The cohort comprised 710 or so healthy bone marrow donors. At the time of sampling, all cohort members were nominally healthy, though unrecorded immune exposures were likely present. The donor was CMV seronegative and was included in the group of several hundred seronegative cohort members. A peripheral blood sample was provided by each donor, and peripheral blood mononuclear cells were used for TCR beta sequencing. The Qiagen DNeasy Blood Extraction Kit was used to extract genomic DNA from the blood cell samples. The TCR sequence derives from a woman aged 40-49 years in good health and CMV-seronegative. The sample consisted of PBMCs.

The CDR3 corresponds to CASKNAGGVGKLFF. The DNA is as follows: TGTGCCAGCAAGAACGCAGGGGGCGTGGGAAAACTGTTTTTT. Recombination connected TRBV27 to TRBJ1-4; TRBD1 fits 8 bases in the junction. V is cut back by 7 bases and J by 10 bases, with 11 bases in the junction unmatched. CDR1 and CDR2 were assigned from the germline V gene (reference sequence) as MNHEY and SMNVEV. The CDR3 contains 14 residues, cysteine and phenylalanine counted. Here the CDR3 DNA is all that survives: 42 bases in frame from base 1.